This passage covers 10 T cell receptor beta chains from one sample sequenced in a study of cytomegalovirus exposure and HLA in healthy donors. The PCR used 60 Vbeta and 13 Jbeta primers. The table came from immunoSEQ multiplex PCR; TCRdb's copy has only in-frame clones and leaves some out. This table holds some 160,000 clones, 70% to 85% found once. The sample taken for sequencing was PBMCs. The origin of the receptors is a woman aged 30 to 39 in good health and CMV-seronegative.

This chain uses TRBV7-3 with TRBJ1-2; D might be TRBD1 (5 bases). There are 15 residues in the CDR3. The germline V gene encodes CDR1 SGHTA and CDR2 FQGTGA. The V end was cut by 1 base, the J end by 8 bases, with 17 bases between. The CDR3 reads CASSLIGMRGGGYTF. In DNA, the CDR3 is TGTGCCAGCAGCTTAATAGGGATGAGGGGAGGAGGCTACACCTTC. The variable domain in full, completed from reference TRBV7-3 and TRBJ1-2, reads GAGVSQTPSNKVTEKGKYVELRCDPISGHTALYWYRQSLGQGPEFLIYFQGTGAADDSGLPNDRFFAVRPEGSVSTLKIQRTERGDSAVYLCASSLIGMRGGGYTFGSGTRLTVV.

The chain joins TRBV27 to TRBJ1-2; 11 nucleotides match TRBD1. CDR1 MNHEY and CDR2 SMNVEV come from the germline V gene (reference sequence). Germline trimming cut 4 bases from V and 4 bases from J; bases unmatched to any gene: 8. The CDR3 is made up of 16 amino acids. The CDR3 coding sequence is TGTGCCAGCAGTTCCCAGCGGACAGGGGGCGGCTATGGCTACACCTTC. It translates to CASSSQRTGGGYGYTF.

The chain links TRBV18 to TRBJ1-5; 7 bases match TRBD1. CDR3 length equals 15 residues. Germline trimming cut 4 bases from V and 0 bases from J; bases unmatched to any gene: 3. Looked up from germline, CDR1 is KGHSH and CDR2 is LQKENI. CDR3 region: CASSRGTVSNQPQHF. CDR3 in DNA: TGTGCCAGCTCACGGGGGACAGTTAGCAATCAGCCCCAGCATTTT.

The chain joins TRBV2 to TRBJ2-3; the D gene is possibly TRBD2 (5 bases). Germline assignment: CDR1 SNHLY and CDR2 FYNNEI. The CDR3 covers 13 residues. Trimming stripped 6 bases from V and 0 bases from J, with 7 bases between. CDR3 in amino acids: CASRERSTDTQYF. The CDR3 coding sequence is TGTGCCAGCAGGGAGCGGAGCACAGATACGCAGTATTTT.

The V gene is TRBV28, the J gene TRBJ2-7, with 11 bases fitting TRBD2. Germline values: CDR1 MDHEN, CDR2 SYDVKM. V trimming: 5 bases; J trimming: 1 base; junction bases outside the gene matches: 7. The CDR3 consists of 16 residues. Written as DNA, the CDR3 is TGTGCCAGCAGTCTACCGGGACTAGCGGATTCCTACGAGCAGTACTTC. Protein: CASSLPGLADSYEQYF.

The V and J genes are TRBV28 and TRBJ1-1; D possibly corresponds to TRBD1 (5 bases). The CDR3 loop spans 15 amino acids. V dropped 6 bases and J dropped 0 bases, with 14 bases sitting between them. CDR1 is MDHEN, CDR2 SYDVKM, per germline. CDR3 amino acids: CASSQHRMLNTEAFF. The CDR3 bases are TGTGCCAGCAGCCAACACAGGATGCTGAACACTGAAGCTTTCTTT.

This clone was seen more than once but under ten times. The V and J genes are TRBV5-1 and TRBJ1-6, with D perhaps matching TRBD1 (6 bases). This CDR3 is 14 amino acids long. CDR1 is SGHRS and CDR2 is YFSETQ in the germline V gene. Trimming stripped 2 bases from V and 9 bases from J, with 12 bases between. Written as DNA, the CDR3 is TGCGCCAGCAGCTTTGCTGGGGGCGCTTCACCCCTCCACTTT. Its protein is CASSFAGGASPLHF.

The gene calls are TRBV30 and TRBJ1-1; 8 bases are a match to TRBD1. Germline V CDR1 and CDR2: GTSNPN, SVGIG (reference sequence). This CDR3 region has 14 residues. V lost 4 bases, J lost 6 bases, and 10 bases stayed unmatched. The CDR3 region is CAWMQGAKMAEAFF. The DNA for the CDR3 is TGTGCCTGGATGCAGGGGGCTAAGATGGCTGAAGCTTTCTTT.

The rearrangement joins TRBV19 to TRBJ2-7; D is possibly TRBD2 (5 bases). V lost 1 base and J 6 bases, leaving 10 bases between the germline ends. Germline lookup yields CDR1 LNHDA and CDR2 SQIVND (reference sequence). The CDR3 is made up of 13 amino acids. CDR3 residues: CASSIGTASEQYF. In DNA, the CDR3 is TGTGCCAGTAGTATAGGGACTGCGAGCGAGCAGTACTTC.

The CDR3 coding sequence is TGTGCTAGTGGTTCGACAGGGACCCTTGGTGATACGCAGTATTTT. This gives the protein CASGSTGTLGDTQYF. The rearrangement uses TRBV12-5 and TRBJ2-3; 7 bases align to TRBD1. Trimming took 4 bases from V and 6 from J; bases not matched to a gene: 10. CDR3 size: 15 residues. Germline loops: CDR1 LGHNT, CDR2 FRNRAP.